The 23 T cell receptor beta chains presented below share a single source sample, sequenced in a study of cytomegalovirus exposure and HLA in healthy donors. The table came from immunoSEQ multiplex PCR; TCRdb's copy has only in-frame clones and leaves some out. Among about 56,000 clones listed, around nine tenths were seen once. Specimen: PBMCs. The receptors stem from a man younger than 35 in good health and CMV-seronegative.

The V call is TRBV18, the J call TRBJ1-1; D gene uncertain. CDR3 length: 16 amino acids. CDR1 KGHSH and CDR2 LQKENI come from the germline V gene. V shed 3 bases and J shed 1 base, with 15 bases lying between them. In nucleotides, the CDR3 is TGTGCCAGCTCACCTCTTGTGGAGTCTGCGAACACTGAAGCTTTCTTT. This encodes CASSPLVESANTEAFF.

V gene TRBV5-6 combines with J gene TRBJ2-7; 9 bases fit TRBD1. The V gene end was trimmed by 4 bases and the J gene end by 2 bases; junction bases not matched to a gene: 10. Germline CDR1 reads SGHDT; CDR2 reads YYEEEE. The CDR3 spans 16 residues. The chain's CDR3 is CASSPLEGQGPYEQYF. The DNA of the CDR3 is TGTGCCAGCAGCCCCCTTGAGGGACAGGGCCCCTACGAGCAGTACTTC. The full variable domain, in which reference TRBV5-6 and TRBJ2-7 provide the parts outside the CDR3, is DAGVTQSPTHLIKTRGQQVTLRCSPKSGHDTVSWYQQALGQGPQFIFQYYEEEERQRGNFPDRFSGHQFPNYSSELNVNALLLGDSALYLCASSPLEGQGPYEQYFGPGTRLTVT.

This chain connects TRBV4-3 to TRBJ2-1, with TRBD2 identical over 10 bases. Per the germline V gene, CDR1 is LGHNA and CDR2 is YSLEER. The length of the CDR3 is 17 residues. Trimming took 0 bases from V and 7 from J; bases not matched to a gene: 9. The CDR3 nucleotides are TGCGCCAGCAGCCAAGAAGTTAGGAGCGGGAGGGCAAATGAGCAGTTCTTC. Protein product: CASSQEVRSGRANEQFF.

The rearrangement uses TRBV2 and TRBJ2-3; a weak D match, TRBD2 (6 bases). In germline, CDR1 is SNHLY, CDR2 FYNNEI. This CDR3 is 16 amino acids long. With 4 bases removed from V and 0 bases from J, the gap between germline ends came to 14 bases. The CDR3 sequence is CASSGVLGTSTDTQYF. The CDR3, as DNA: TGTGCCAGCAGTGGCGTTTTGGGGACTAGCACAGATACGCAGTATTTT.

The chain recombines TRBV15 with TRBJ2-5; no definite D call. This CDR3 is built from 15 residues. The V and J ends lost 1 base and 5 bases respectively, with 14 bases between them. Germline CDR1 reads LNHNV; CDR2 reads YYDKDF (reference sequence). The CDR3, as DNA: TGTGCCACCAGCAGAGGTGATAGTCTCGGGGAGACCCAGTACTTC. Its protein product is CATSRGDSLGETQYF.

In its sample, this clone was seen once. V and J are TRBV1 and TRBJ2-1; the table names TRBD2, a call not compared with the DNA. TRBV1 is assigned pseudogene status. This CDR3 is built from 15 residues. For the CDR3, the DNA is TGCACCAGCCCCGAGCGGGAGTTGTTCTACAATGAGCAGTTCTTC. Its protein product is CTSPERELFYNEQFF.

The chain has TRBV4-3 and TRBJ2-6, with unresolved D. Trimming took 5 bases from V and 5 from J, leaving 10 bases between them. This CDR3 region has 14 residues. Germline values: CDR1 LGHNA, CDR2 YSLEER. CDR3: CASSVTSRANVLTF. The CDR3 nucleotides are TGCGCCAGCAGCGTTACTTCTAGGGCCAACGTCCTGACTTTC.

The rearrangement links TRBV4-3 to TRBJ2-5; D ambiguous. Germline lookup yields CDR1 LGHNA and CDR2 YSLEER. The CDR3 spans 13 residues. The germline V and J ends were trimmed by 0 bases and 4 bases, with 6 bases remaining between them. The DNA of the CDR3 is TGCGCCAGCAGCCAAGATTTCGGAGAGACCCAGTACTTC. It codes for CASSQDFGETQYF.

A single count supports this clone. V and J are TRBV7-8 and TRBJ2-1; D is perhaps TRBD2 (7 bases). Trimming stripped 1 base from V and 3 bases from J, with 13 bases between. CDR1 and CDR2 (germline): SGHVS, FQNEAQ. The CDR3 is 16 amino acids. DNA of the CDR3: TGTGCCAGCAGCTTAGGGGGGCTAGCGGTCTACAATGAGCAGTTCTTC. This gives the protein CASSLGGLAVYNEQFF.

CDR3 nucleotides: TGTGCCAGCAGTTTAATAGGGGATCAGCCCCAGCATTTT. This translates into CASSLIGDQPQHF. The V call is TRBV27, the J call TRBJ1-5, with TRBD1 as a possible D gene (5 bases). With 2 bases removed from V and 5 bases from J, the gap between germline ends came to 7 bases. CDR3 size: 13 residues. CDR1 and CDR2 (germline): MNHEY, SMNVEV (reference sequence).

The genes are TRBV27 and TRBJ2-2; 7 positions agree with TRBD1. The CDR3 runs to 15 residues. Germline CDR1 and CDR2: MNHEY and SMNVEV (reference sequence). J was trimmed by 2 bases and V by 4 bases; bases with no gene match: 4. The CDR3 DNA reads as TGTGCCAGCAGTTGGACAGGAGAAAACACCGGGGAGCTGTTTTTT. Translating gives CASSWTGENTGELFF.

This clone was observed once. The chain recombines TRBV6-5 with TRBJ1-2, with 7 bases that match TRBD1. Trimming at V came to 5 bases and at J to 7 bases, leaving 10 bases not matched to a gene. Germline CDR1 MNHEY, CDR2 SVGAGI. CDR3 size: 14 residues. The CDR3 region is CASSTLQGWGGYTF. In DNA, the CDR3 is TGTGCCAGCAGTACACTACAGGGGTGGGGTGGCTACACCTTC.

This clone was observed a single time. This chain links TRBV5-6 with TRBJ2-7; D is perhaps TRBD2 (5 bases). Germline V gives CDR1 SGHDT, CDR2 YYEEEE. This CDR3 has 14 residues. Trimming cost V 1 base and J 1 base, with 9 bases left between them. This chain's CDR3 is CASSLWRVSYEQYF. The DNA for the CDR3 is TGTGCCAGCAGCTTGTGGCGGGTTTCCTACGAGCAGTACTTC.

The rearrangement joins TRBV6-5 to TRBJ2-7; D possibly corresponds to TRBD2 (6 bases). Germline CDR1 MNHEY, CDR2 SVGAGI. This CDR3 has 14 amino acids. Trimming cost V 0 bases and J 0 bases, with 6 bases left between them. The CDR3 region is CASSYSSGSYEQYF. The CDR3, as DNA: TGTGCCAGCAGTTACTCTAGCGGCTCCTACGAGCAGTACTTC.

This clone came up a few times. This rearrangement joins TRBV4-2 to TRBJ1-2; D not resolved. The CDR3 loop spans 14 amino acids. CDR1 is LGHNA, CDR2 YNFKEQ, per germline. V lost 0 bases, J lost 6 bases, and 11 bases lay in between. The CDR3 DNA reads TGTGCCAGCAGCCAAGATCGGGGTGTTCATGGCTACACCTTC. It specifies CASSQDRGVHGYTF.

The chain uses TRBV21-1 and TRBJ2-4; the D call in the table, TRBD1, was not verified against the DNA. TRBV21-1 is a listed pseudogene. CDR3 length: 18 residues. This chain's CDR3 is CASSIRLLGQLAKNIQYF. CDR3 coding DNA: TGTGCCAGCAGCATCCGCCTCCTGGGACAGTTAGCCAAAAACATTCAGTACTTC.

The chain joins TRBV29-1 to TRBJ2-1, with D perhaps matching TRBD1 (5 bases). Germline V gives CDR1 SQVTM, CDR2 ANQGSEA. The ends were cut back, 5 bases at V and 3 bases at J, with 8 bases in the middle. The CDR3 runs to 12 residues. The CDR3 is CSVTTDYNEQFF. As DNA, the CDR3 is TGCAGCGTTACGACAGACTACAATGAGCAGTTCTTC.

This clone came up once. The rearrangement links TRBV23-1 to TRBJ1-1, with D possibly TRBD1 on 6 matching bases. TRBV23-1 is treated as an ORF (open reading frame) with a function not yet certain. The CDR3 is made up of 15 amino acids. Trimming shortened V by 0 bases and J by 3 bases, and 11 bases separated the two germline ends. The CDR3 DNA reads as TGCGCCAGCAGTCAATCTGGGGAGGGGGACACTGAAGCTTTCTTT. Translated: CASSQSGEGDTEAFF.

The rearrangement links TRBV7-2 to TRBJ2-1, with TRBD2 as a possible D gene (5 bases). CDR3 size: 14 residues. Trimming stripped 5 bases from V and 10 bases from J, with 18 bases between. CDR1 is SGHTA, CDR2 FQGNSA, per germline. CDR3 sequence reads: CASSPVGDNEEQFF. CDR3 sequence (DNA): TGTGCCAGCAGCCCAGTGGGAGACAATGAGGAGCAGTTCTTC.

The chain employs TRBV9 and TRBJ2-1; 7 bases are shared with TRBD2. The CDR3 is 16 residues long. J was trimmed by 1 base and V by 3 bases; bases with no gene match: 7. CDR1 and CDR2 (germline): SGDLS, YYNGEE. CDR3 residues: CASSEASGHSYNEQFF. Here the CDR3 DNA reads TGTGCCAGCAGCGAGGCTAGCGGCCATTCCTACAATGAGCAGTTCTTC.

The V call is TRBV11-2, the J call TRBJ2-7; 9 nucleotides agree with TRBD1. This CDR3 comprises 14 residues. Germline CDR1 reads SGHAT; CDR2 reads FQNNGV. With 4 bases clipped from V and 2 bases from J, the junction kept 3 bases outside the gene matches. CDR3 loop: CASSSRTGAYEQYF. The CDR3 DNA sequence: TGTGCCAGCAGCTCGAGGACAGGGGCCTACGAGCAGTACTTC.

The chain couples TRBV7-6 to TRBJ2-3; 9 bases are shared with TRBD2. Germline-derived CDR1 and CDR2 are SGHVS and FNYEAQ. The CDR3 is made up of 15 amino acids. V shed 3 bases and J 6 bases; nucleotides not matched to a gene: 7. This CDR3 reads CASSLLAGPEDTQYF. The CDR3 bases are TGTGCCAGCAGCTTGCTAGCGGGACCGGAGGATACGCAGTATTTT. Filled out from reference TRBV7-6 and TRBJ2-3, the complete variable domain reads GAGVSQSPRYKVTKRGQDVALRCDPISGHVSLYWYRQALGQGPEFLTYFNYEAQQDKSGLPNDRFSAERPEGSISTLTIQRTEQRDSAMYRCASSLLAGPEDTQYFGPGTRLTVL.

The chain joins TRBV5-4 to TRBJ1-2, with 7 bases identical to TRBD1. This CDR3 region has 13 residues. Germline V gene sequence: CDR1 SGHNT, CDR2 YYREEE (reference sequence). Trimming removed 3 bases from V and 6 bases from J; junction bases left unmatched: 5. CDR3 sequence (DNA): TGTGCCAGCAGCTCTCACAGGGGTGATGGCTACACCTTC. Its protein product is CASSSHRGDGYTF.